The entry below describes one T cell receptor beta chain. This entry comes from a study of T cell repertoires in cytomegalovirus infection. Looking at the study overall: From public TCR beta signatures came an indication of both CMV infection and matching HLA type.

Each CDR3 protein gets one entry after TCRdb re-called the reads with MiXCR. The sample consists of hundreds of thousands of distinct CDR3 sequences, more than 20% of them appearing once. Trimming removed 5 bases at V and 0 bases at J, with 10 bases between. The germline gives CDR1 SQVTM, CDR2 ANQGSEA. The CDR3 covers 13 residues. This chain links TRBV29-1 with TRBJ2-5; D is unresolved. Sequenced input: CD8+ T cells from PBMCs. The receptor was derived from a human donor in good health (CMV status not recorded). Some clones in this sample may be carry-over from other donors' samples. CDR3 coding DNA: TGCAGCGTTACCCCGGAGTACCAAGAGACCCAGTACTTC. Translated, it gives CSVTPEYQETQYF.